This entry lists 18 T cell receptor beta chains sequenced from one sample in a study of shared clonotypes between healthy human individuals. Clones were read by immunoSEQ multiplex PCR, and TCRdb kept only the in-frame ones, dropping some. The repertoire holds about 2.4 million clones, with 93% as singletons. Material for sequencing was naive CD4+ T cells from PBMCs. Specified subset: CD45RA+ positively selected. The receptors originated from a man younger than 35 in good health. Some clones in this sample may be carry-over from other donors' samples.

This clone was recorded once. The chain couples TRBV10-3 to TRBJ1-2, with unresolved D. This CDR3 region has 14 residues. Per the germline V gene, CDR1 is ENHRY and CDR2 is SYGVKD. Deletions cut 8 bases from V and 1 base from J, with 14 bases between. CDR3: CAIRGGTLNYGYTF. CDR3 nucleotide sequence: TGTGCCATCCGAGGTGGAACCCTTAACTATGGCTACACCTTC.

This clone was recorded once. In nucleotides, the CDR3 is TGTGCCAGCAGCAAAAGGACAGCCCCGCGGGGCTATGGCTACACCTTC. Translated, it gives CASSKRTAPRGYGYTF. The chain joins TRBV21-1 to TRBJ1-2. TRBV21-1 is a listed pseudogene. The CDR3 loop spans 16 amino acids.

Notes on this clone: The same CDR3 is also encoded by other DNA sequences in this sample. The gene calls are TRBV28 and TRBJ1-2; the match to TRBD1 covers 7 bases. After removal of 6 bases from V and 5 bases from J, the junction contained 0 bases not matched to a gene. Germline V CDR1 and CDR2: MDHEN, SYDVKM. The CDR3 sequence is 11 residues long. This CDR3 is CASRQGYGYTF. DNA of the CDR3: TGTGCCAGCAGACAGGGGTATGGCTACACCTTC.

The J gene is TRBJ1-4, the V gene TRBV19; D may be TRBD1 (6 bases). The CDR3 totals 16 residues. The V and J ends lost 1 base and 7 bases respectively, with 16 bases between them. CDR1 is LNHDA, CDR2 SQIVND, per germline (reference sequence). For the CDR3, the DNA is TGTGCCAGTAGTATAGCCCTCGGGGGGGCTGGTGAAAAACTGTTTTTT. As protein: CASSIALGGAGEKLFF.

This clone occurred once. The J gene is TRBJ2-1, the V gene TRBV11-2, with 8 nucleotides matching TRBD2. With 4 bases clipped from V and 2 bases from J, the junction kept 7 bases outside the gene matches. This CDR3 is 16 amino acids long. Germline CDR1 and CDR2: SGHAT and FQNNGV. DNA of the CDR3: TGTGCCAGCAGCTCGCACCGGGGGGGTACCTACAATGAGCAGTTCTTC. Its translation is CASSSHRGGTYNEQFF.

The chain combines TRBV6-1 with TRBJ2-7, with 10 bases fitting TRBD1. The V segment lost 8 bases and the J segment 4 bases; nucleotides outside the gene matches: 5. Germline V gives CDR1 MNHNS, CDR2 SASEGT. The CDR3 totals 13 residues. CDR3 DNA sequence: TGTGCCAGCTGTAGACAGGGGGCTTACGAGCAGTACTTC. It translates to CASCRQGAYEQYF.

This sequence joins TRBV7-9 and TRBJ2-3; D might be TRBD1 (5 bases). Trimming stripped 5 bases from V and 1 base from J, with 10 bases between. The CDR3 has 14 amino acids. The germline gives CDR1 SEHNR, CDR2 FQNEAQ (reference sequence). DNA for the CDR3: TGTGCCAGCAGCCCGGACATCGGCACAGATACGCAGTATTTT. It encodes CASSPDIGTDTQYF.

The chain carries TRBV5-1 and TRBJ2-2; 7 nucleotides align to TRBD1. Trimming took 5 bases from V and 6 from J; bases not matched to a gene: 10. Germline CDR1 is SGHRS and CDR2 is YFSETQ. The CDR3 totals 15 residues. CDR3 sequence reads: CASRQTGNVPGELFF. DNA for the CDR3: TGCGCCAGCAGACAGACAGGGAATGTCCCCGGGGAGCTGTTTTTT.

To note about this clone: This sample includes further DNA sequences coding for the same CDR3. The chain is built from TRBV5-1 and TRBJ2-7, with 11 positions matching TRBD1. This CDR3 is built from 14 residues. With V trimmed by 4 bases and J by 4 bases, 4 bases remained unmatched. CDR1 SGHRS and CDR2 YFSETQ come from the germline V gene. The DNA of the CDR3 is TGCGCCAGCAGCGCAGGACAGGGGGCTTACGAGCAGTACTTC. This translates into CASSAGQGAYEQYF. The variable domain in full, with the rest retrieved from reference TRBV5-1 and TRBJ2-7, is KAGVTQTPRYLIKTRGQQVTLSCSPISGHRSVSWYQQTPGQGLQFLFEYFSETQRNKGNFPGRFSGRQFSNSRSEMNVSTLELGDSALYLCASSAGQGAYEQYFGPGTRLTVT.

This clone was detected once. This chain uses TRBV5-4 with TRBJ2-7, with TRBD2 matching over 10 bases. Germline CDR1 is SGHNT and CDR2 is YYREEE (reference sequence). This CDR3 spans 15 amino acids. Unmatched junction bases numbered 14, after V lost 7 bases and J lost 7 bases. The CDR3 DNA reads TGTGCCAGCCACCCCCCCCTAGCGGGAGTGGGAGAGCAGTACTTC. It encodes CASHPPLAGVGEQYF.

The chain recombines TRBV7-3 with TRBJ2-2; D gene unclear. The CDR3 has 15 amino acids. The germline V gene encodes CDR1 SGHTA and CDR2 FQGTGA. Trimming left V 1 base short and J 4 bases short, with 10 bases between. The CDR3 sequence: CASSLMLNFTGELFF. CDR3 in DNA: TGTGCCAGCAGCTTAATGTTGAACTTCACCGGGGAGCTGTTTTTT.

With regard to this clone: Other DNA sequences from this sample encode an identical CDR3 as well. The genes are TRBV6-1 and TRBJ1-5; D gene ambiguous. There are 12 residues in the CDR3. Germline assignment: CDR1 MNHNS and CDR2 SASEGT. V was shortened by 6 bases and J by 4 bases, with 7 bases between the two germline ends. The DNA of the CDR3 is TGTGCCAGCAGAACCAGTAATCAGCCCCAGCATTTT. Its protein product is CASRTSNQPQHF.

The chain is built from TRBV2 and TRBJ1-5; D not certain. The CDR3 is made up of 15 amino acids. V lost 5 bases, J lost 3 bases, and 14 bases lay in between. Germline CDR1 reads SNHLY; CDR2 reads FYNNEI. The chain's CDR3 is CASSPDGQINQPQHF. In DNA, the CDR3 is TGTGCCAGCAGTCCGGACGGCCAAATCAATCAGCCCCAGCATTTT. Full variable domain (outside the CDR3, taken from reference TRBV2 and TRBJ1-5): EPEVTQTPSHQVTQMGQEVILRCVPISNHLYFYWYRQILGQKVEFLVSFYNNEISEKSEIFDDQFSVERPDGSNFTLKIRSTKLEDSAMYFCASSPDGQINQPQHFGDGTRLSIL.

This clone was seen only a few times. This chain connects TRBV4-3 to TRBJ1-1; D might be TRBD1 (5 bases). Germline values: CDR1 LGHNA, CDR2 YSLEER. This CDR3 comprises 14 residues. The ends were cut back, 7 bases at V and 0 bases at J, with 12 bases in the middle. In nucleotides, the CDR3 is TGCGCCAGCACCCGACAGCTTATGAACACTGAAGCTTTCTTT. Translating gives CASTRQLMNTEAFF.

The V call is TRBV4-2, the J call TRBJ2-2; D unresolved. Germline CDR1 and CDR2: LGHNA and YNFKEQ. Between the trimmed V and J ends, which lost 0 bases and 1 base, there was a span of 9 bases. This CDR3 spans 16 amino acids. Here the CDR3 reads CASSQDRRGNTGELFF. DNA for the CDR3: TGTGCCAGCAGCCAAGACCGGCGCGGGAACACCGGGGAGCTGTTTTTT.

V is TRBV19 and J is TRBJ1-4; D might be TRBD1 (5 bases). V gave up 4 bases and J gave up 5 bases, with 14 bases separating them. The germline V gene has CDR1 LNHDA and CDR2 SQIVND (reference sequence). The CDR3 loop spans 15 amino acids. The chain's CDR3 is CASSTPPWGNEKLFF. The CDR3 nucleotides are TGTGCCAGTAGTACCCCCCCCTGGGGCAATGAAAAACTGTTTTTT.

J is TRBJ2-7 and V is TRBV19; perhaps TRBD2 as D (10 bases). The V end was cut by 6 bases, the J end by 9 bases, with 36 bases between. CDR3 length: 19 amino acids. Germline V gene sequence: CDR1 LNHDA, CDR2 SQIVND (reference sequence). The DNA of the CDR3 is TGTGCCAGTAGGAAACAGGGGGCGCAAGCGGGAGGGACCTACGAAGGGCAGTACTTC. Translating it yields CASRKQGAQAGGTYEGQYF.

As for this clone: Other DNA sequences from this sample encode an identical CDR3 as well. The rearrangement uses TRBV18 and TRBJ1-3; 7 positions match TRBD1. Looked up from germline, CDR1 is KGHSH and CDR2 is LQKENI. The V gene end was trimmed by 3 bases and the J gene end by 1 base; junction bases not matched to a gene: 3. The CDR3 contains 15 residues. This chain's CDR3 is CASSPGTESGNTIYF. Here the CDR3 DNA reads TGTGCCAGCTCACCCGGGACAGAATCTGGAAACACCATATATTTT.